Listed below are T cell receptor beta chains from one sample, sequenced in a study of post-analysis software for immune sequencing data. TCRdb processed the PCR reads anew with MiXCR; each CDR3 protein has one entry. The profile shows 250,000 to 300,000 distinct CDR3 sequences, about 40% of them singletons. Sequenced material: blood. These TCRs come from a girl aged 5-17 years with multiple sclerosis. The CDR3 runs from the conserved cysteine through the conserved F or W. Clone size is not always given. Where it is, it says once, few, many or a class for expanded clones.

V gene,clone size,J gene,CDR3 protein
TRBV10-3,few,TRBJ2-3,CAIRPSREDTQYF
TRBV5-1,NA,TRBJ2-1,CASARLAGGSEQFF
TRBV7-9,many,TRBJ1-5,CASSANAGPQPQHF
TRBV5-1,many,TRBJ2-1,CASSLGLAGMGSYNEQFF
TRBV15,NA,TRBJ2-3,CATSRAWDSYTDTQYF
TRBV5-1,NA,TRBJ2-5,CASSTRESYNGQYF
TRBV20-1,few,TRBJ2-1,CSAGTSGPDEQFF
TRBV12-3/TRBV12-4,NA,TRBJ2-3,CASSFATSGRSDTQYF
TRBV29-1,many,TRBJ1-4,CSVEQVGDEKLFF
TRBV7-2,NA,TRBJ2-3,CASSLSGTSGTDTQYF
TRBV7-8,NA,TRBJ2-2,CASGKGVTGELFF
TRBV5-1,many,TRBJ2-7,CASSSGTSAFAEQYF
TRBV29-1,many,TRBJ1-1,CSVVLHRGDTEAFF
TRBV6-2/TRBV6-3,few,TRBJ1-1,CASRTDGNTEAFF
TRBV11-2,NA,TRBJ2-3,CASSLAALGSTDTQYF
TRBV7-9,NA,TRBJ2-7,CASEGQSGEQYF
TRBV28,NA,TRBJ2-7,CASSPPTPSYEQYF
TRBV3-1,NA,TRBJ2-1,CASSQDVVDGRPNEQFF
TRBV5-5,NA,TRBJ2-3,CASSLSGNPTDTQYF
TRBV5-1,many,TRBJ2-5,CASSLVALPGETQYF
TRBV5-1,NA,TRBJ2-6,CASSSGRSSGANVLTF
TRBV24-1,many,TRBJ2-1,CATSEGTSLFSSYNEQFF
TRBV19,NA,TRBJ1-2,CASKAGGLPTNYGYTF
TRBV28,many,TRBJ1-2,CASSPSSNYGYTF
TRBV12-3/TRBV12-4,NA,TRBJ1-2,CASRASGRSGRSDYGYTF
TRBV25-1,many,TRBJ2-1,CASSPLSGRAGGEQFF
TRBV10-3,NA,TRBJ2-6,CAIRDSSGANVLTF
TRBV12-3/TRBV12-4,NA,TRBJ2-2,CASTLGGQAGGELFF
TRBV28,NA,TRBJ1-1,CASSTPGLYTEDFF
TRBV12-5,NA,TRBJ1-1,CASAEETVNTEAFF
TRBV6-2/TRBV6-3,NA,TRBJ2-7,CASSYSILAVFSSYEQYF
TRBV20-1,many,TRBJ2-1,CSARDTEREQFF
TRBV20-1,NA,TRBJ2-3,CSARDIFSQLTDTQYF
TRBV6-4,NA,TRBJ2-1,CASSPEGGGSYNEQFF
TRBV20-1,few,TRBJ1-1,CSASLGGMNTEAFF
TRBV20-1,once,TRBJ2-7,CSATLAGTSYEQYF
TRBV15,few,TRBJ1-5,CATSATGFSNQPQHF
TRBV4-1,few,TRBJ2-1,CASSQLTGGVAFF
TRBV6-5,few,TRBJ2-1,CASSPHSGAYNEQFF
TRBV7-2,NA,NA,CASSLGTGGHEQYF
TRBV28,NA,TRBJ2-3,CASSLTVSTDAQYF
TRBV11-2,many,TRBJ2-1,CASSLVGGGNEQFF
TRBV2,NA,TRBJ1-2,CASSDSTTRGAYGYTF
TRBV20-1,many,TRBJ2-1,CSARPGLAGGDEQFF
TRBV6-1,NA,TRBJ2-7,CASSFYEQYF
TRBV5-1,few,TRBJ2-5,CASSSPGTRATEQYF
TRBV11-2,NA,TRBJ1-2,CASSLVPTSGGYTF
TRBV5-1,many,TRBJ1-5,CASSTGTGNQPQHF
TRBV5-1,many,TRBJ2-1,CASSEGTSGGAEQFF
TRBV29-1,few,TRBJ2-3,CSVGLGDTQYF
TRBV29-1,NA,TRBJ2-7,CSVAGVGSYEQYF